The T cell receptor (beta chain) under discussion was sequenced for a study of T cell repertoires in cytomegalovirus infection. Study-level results: In two of eight donors, the top clonotype was HLA-C-restricted CMV-specific.

Remarks on this clonotype: Antigen: not known.

TCRdb re-called the reads with MiXCR, one entry per CDR3 protein. The sample consists of about 830,000 distinct CDR3 sequences, approximately 29% of them appearing once. This sequence was found in a human donor in good health (CMV status not recorded). Some clones in this sample may be carry-over from other donors' samples. The sample in question was cultured CD8+ T cells from PBMCs, obtained from culture after CMV antigen stimulation.

The CDR3 loop reads CASRPTGGRPSTDTQYF. The CDR3 coding sequence is TGTGCCAGTAGGCCGACCGGGGGACGGCCTTCCACAGATACGCAGTATTTT. The chain has TRBV19 and TRBJ2-3; tentatively, D is TRBD2 (6 bases). CDR1 and CDR2 from the germline V gene are LNHDA and SQIVND (reference sequence). The CDR3 has 17 residues. Trimming removed 6 bases from V and 2 bases from J, with 21 bases in between.